Presented here are 30 T cell receptor beta chains from one specimen sequenced in a study of regulatory T cells in long-lasting Graves disease. Building the TCR beta libraries relied on iRepertoire HTBI primers, and CDR3 regions underwent Arm-PCR. TCRdb re-called the multiplex PCR reads with MiXCR, one entry per CDR3 protein. The sample yields approximately 440,000 distinct CDR3 sequences, roughly 16% seen once. Time point noted: newly diagnosed GD, antithyroid drugs for less than 3 months. From PBMCs, RNA was extracted and then used to make the TCR library. These data were likewise used in another study, on T cells in Graves' hyperthyroidism and ophthalmopathy.

The sequencing used peripheral blood mononuclear cells (PBMCs), collected at new diagnosis, from a patient treated with antithyroid drugs. These receptors all stem from a middle-aged man with Graves disease.

This clonotype was seen many times. The rearrangement joins TRBV3-1 to TRBJ1-2; tentatively, D is TRBD1 (6 bases). The V gene's germline CDR1 is LGHDT and CDR2 YNNKEL (reference sequence). This CDR3 region has 13 residues. The V gene lost 5 bases and the J gene lost 8 bases, with 15 bases spanning the gap. CDR3 region: CASSGYTGLGYTF. The CDR3 DNA reads TGTGCCAGCAGCGGTTATACAGGGCTGGGCTACACCTTC.

This clonotype was found many times. The chain employs TRBV2 and TRBJ1-5; D uncertain. Per the germline V gene, CDR1 is SNHLY and CDR2 is FYNNEI. This CDR3 comprises 15 residues. V was clipped by 8 bases and J by 1 base, with 15 bases between them. CDR3 nucleotides: TGTGCCAGCGGGCGGCCAGATAAGAGCAATCAGCCCCAGCATTTT. This sequence encodes CASGRPDKSNQPQHF.

The gene calls are TRBV24-1 and TRBJ2-3; TRBD1 or TRBD2 may be the D gene (6 bases each). The CDR3 has 16 amino acids. Looked up from germline, CDR1 is KGHDR and CDR2 is SFDVKD. The V gene lost 1 base and the J gene lost 5 bases, with 15 bases spanning the gap. CDR3 DNA: TGTGCCACCAGTGATTTCCGTCTGGGGGGACAAGATACGCAGTATTTT. This encodes CATSDFRLGGQDTQYF.

This clonotype has at least ten counts. The rearrangement uses TRBV24-1 and TRBJ1-5; TRBD1 matches at 7 bases. The trim removed 2 bases at V and 7 bases at J, leaving 13 bases unmatched. The CDR3 length is 17 residues. In germline, CDR1 is KGHDR, CDR2 SFDVKD. The CDR3 DNA reads TGTGCCACCAGTGATTCCCAACCGACAGGGCAAGGGCAGCCCCAGCATTTT. Amino acid sequence: CATSDSQPTGQGQPQHF.

The chain recombines TRBV24-1 with TRBJ2-1; D is ambiguous. CDR1 KGHDR and CDR2 SFDVKD come from the germline V gene. The CDR3 has 11 residues. V dropped 1 base and J dropped 10 bases, with 4 bases sitting between them. CDR3 sequence: CATSDFEEQFF. CDR3 in DNA: TGTGCCACCAGTGATTTTGAGGAGCAGTTCTTC.

This clonotype was recorded at least ten times. The V gene is TRBV2, the J gene TRBJ1-5, with D perhaps TRBD1 (6 bases). The CDR3 runs to 15 residues. Germline CDR1 is SNHLY and CDR2 is FYNNEI. V was trimmed by 6 bases and J by 5 bases, leaving 17 bases between them. The CDR3 loop is CASRGRGEGDQPQHF. The CDR3, as DNA: TGTGCCAGCAGGGGTAGGGGGGAGGGTGATCAGCCCCAGCATTTT. Full variable domain (rest looked up from reference TRBV2 and TRBJ1-5): EPEVTQTPSHQVTQMGQEVILRCVPISNHLYFYWYRQILGQKVEFLVSFYNNEISEKSEIFDDQFSVERPDGSNFTLKIRSTKLEDSAMYFCASRGRGEGDQPQHFGDGTRLSIL.

This clonotype was seen at least ten times. This sequence joins TRBV11-2 and TRBJ2-2; D perhaps matches TRBD1 (6 bases). The CDR3 contains 12 residues. CDR1 SGHAT and CDR2 FQNNGV come from the germline V gene. Trimming cost V 5 bases and J 11 bases, with 12 bases left between them. CDR3 DNA sequence: TGTGCCAGCAGCAGGACAGTTAAAGAGCTGTTTTTT. Translating it yields CASSRTVKELFF.

This clonotype was detected many times. The chain uses TRBV7-9 and TRBJ1-1; 9 bases are a match to TRBD1. Germline V gives CDR1 SEHNR, CDR2 FQNEAQ (reference sequence). V gave up 4 bases and J gave up 1 base; unmatched junction bases: 1. The CDR3 runs to 14 residues. CDR3 sequence (DNA): TGTGCCAGCAGCTGGGACAGGGCGAACACTGAAGCTTTCTTT. Translated, it gives CASSWDRANTEAFF.

This clonotype was found a few times. The gene calls are TRBV5-1 and TRBJ2-7, with TRBD2 matching 8 bases. The CDR3 length is 14 residues. The V gene end was trimmed by 3 bases and the J gene end by 2 bases; junction bases not matched to a gene: 4. Germline V lookup: CDR1 SGHRS, CDR2 YFSETQ. CDR3 protein: CASSSLGLAYEQYF. The CDR3 DNA follows: TGCGCCAGCAGCTCCCTGGGACTAGCCTACGAGCAGTACTTC.

This clonotype has ten or more counts. The chain recombines TRBV7-2 with TRBJ1-1, with unresolved D. The germline gives CDR1 SGHTA, CDR2 FQGNSA. The CDR3 runs to 14 residues. V lost 5 bases and J lost 6, with 16 bases in between. The CDR3: CASSPTSSGPEAFF. The DNA for the CDR3 is TGTGCCAGCAGCCCGACCAGTAGCGGACCTGAAGCTTTCTTT.

The chain employs TRBV12-3 or TRBV12-4 and TRBJ1-5; D unclear. V was shortened by 3 bases and J by 9 bases, with 15 bases between the two germline ends. CDR3 length equals 14 residues. The CDR3 nucleotides read TGTGCCAGCAGTTTTCATGGAGCTATTGGGCCCCAGCATTTT. Translating it yields CASSFHGAIGPQHF.

This chain links TRBV12-3 or TRBV12-4 with TRBJ2-5, with 10 bases fitting TRBD1. J lost 5 bases, V lost 5 bases, and 5 bases had no gene match. The CDR3 covers 14 residues. The CDR3 sequence is CASSAPGQGETQYF. CDR3 DNA: TGTGCCAGCAGTGCTCCGGGACAGGGGGAGACCCAGTACTTC.

This clonotype has at least ten counts. The genes are TRBV7-9 and TRBJ1-6; 7 bases agree with TRBD1. The germline V gene has CDR1 SEHNR and CDR2 FQNEAQ (reference sequence). This CDR3 comprises 13 residues. The trim removed 8 bases at V and 6 bases at J, leaving 4 bases unmatched. CDR3 in amino acids: CASSGQVNSPLHF. CDR3 DNA sequence: TGTGCCAGCTCCGGACAGGTTAATTCACCCCTCCACTTT.

This clonotype was recorded at least ten times. CDR3 in DNA: TGCGCCAGCAGCCAAGAGGAGGGATACGAGCAGTACTTC. Translating it yields CASSQEEGYEQYF. V and J are TRBV4-1 and TRBJ2-7; D is possibly TRBD2 (6 bases). The V end was cut by 0 bases, the J end by 4 bases, with 7 bases between. CDR3 size: 13 residues. Looked up from germline, CDR1 is MGHRA and CDR2 is YSYEKL.

This clonotype was counted only a few times. V gene TRBV6-1 combines with J gene TRBJ1-1, with 8 bases that match TRBD1. CDR1 and CDR2 from the germline V gene are MNHNS and SASEGT. The CDR3 covers 13 residues. V lost 5 bases and J lost 3; bases outside the gene matches: 2. The CDR3 DNA follows: TGTGCCAGCAGTAGACAGGGGTACACTGAAGCTTTCTTT. Its translation is CASSRQGYTEAFF.

This clonotype was counted ten times or more. V usage is TRBV20-1 and J usage is TRBJ1-1, with D tentatively TRBD1 (5 bases). Trimming removed 4 bases from V and 5 bases from J, with 17 bases in between. This CDR3 has 14 amino acids. Germline CDR1 DFQATT, CDR2 SNEGSKA (reference sequence). Here the CDR3 DNA reads TGCAGTGCTAATCCTTCCTCAGGGAGGACTGAAGCTTTCTTT. Its translation is CSANPSSGRTEAFF.

The rearrangement links TRBV12-3 or TRBV12-4 to TRBJ1-2, with 8 nucleotides matching TRBD1. There are 14 residues in the CDR3. Losses at the gene ends were 7 bases for V and 4 bases for J; bases not matched to a gene: 8. The DNA for the CDR3 is TGTGCCAGCACCCCCCCCGGGACAGGCTATGGCTACACCTTC. Amino acid sequence: CASTPPGTGYGYTF.

This clonotype was recorded at least ten times. The J gene is TRBJ2-2, the V gene TRBV7-3, with D possibly matching TRBD1 (6 bases). Trimming cost V 2 bases and J 7 bases, with 14 bases left between them. The CDR3 totals 15 residues. The germline V gene has CDR1 SGHTA and CDR2 FQGTGA. The CDR3 DNA is TGTGCCAGCAGCTTATCAGGGGTGGAATACGGGGAGCTGTTTTTT. It yields the protein CASSLSGVEYGELFF.

The chain is built from TRBV6-1 and TRBJ2-1; a weak D match, TRBD2 (5 bases). CDR3 length: 14 amino acids. The V gene's germline CDR1 is MNHNS and CDR2 SASEGT. Between the trimmed V and J ends, which lost 8 bases and 2 bases, there was a span of 13 bases. The CDR3 region is CASLVSGTYNEQFF. The CDR3 nucleotides are TGTGCCAGCCTGGTGAGCGGAACCTACAATGAGCAGTTCTTC.

In its sample, this clonotype was seen many times. The V call is TRBV20-1, the J call TRBJ1-1, with D hard to call. The CDR3 covers 14 residues. The germline V gene encodes CDR1 DFQATT and CDR2 SNEGSKA (reference sequence). V lost 0 bases and J lost 4, with 12 bases in between. The CDR3 sequence: CSAREQTWGTEAFF. As DNA, the CDR3 is TGCAGTGCTAGAGAGCAGACCTGGGGCACTGAAGCTTTCTTT.

This clonotype was observed at least ten times. V gene TRBV6-1 combines with J gene TRBJ2-7; D unresolved. Germline V gives CDR1 MNHNS, CDR2 SASEGT. The CDR3 loop spans 11 amino acids. V lost 8 bases to trimming and J lost 2 bases, with 7 bases between them. CDR3 coding DNA: TGTGCCAGCGGCCAGCCCTACGAGCAGTACTTC. Residues: CASGQPYEQYF.

This clonotype was observed many times. The CDR3 reads CASGPTGKNTEAFF. Written as DNA, the CDR3 is TGTGCCAGCGGACCGACGGGTAAGAACACTGAAGCTTTCTTT. The J gene is TRBJ1-1, the V gene TRBV12-3 or TRBV12-4; the D is unclear. The length of the CDR3 is 14 residues. The ends were cut back, 8 bases at V and 1 base at J, with 14 bases in the middle.

The V and J genes are TRBV7-2 and TRBJ2-2, with 7 bases lining up with TRBD1. Germline V gives CDR1 SGHTA, CDR2 FQGNSA. V lost 6 bases and J lost 0; bases outside the gene matches: 7. This CDR3 is 16 amino acids long. CDR3 sequence reads: CASRQLQGPNTGELFF. The CDR3 nucleotides read TGTGCCAGCAGACAACTACAGGGGCCGAACACCGGGGAGCTGTTTTTT.

In its sample, this clonotype was seen a few times. The rearrangement joins TRBV6-1 to TRBJ2-5; the D gene is possibly TRBD1 (5 bases). The germline V and J ends were trimmed by 3 bases and 2 bases, with 13 bases remaining between them. The germline CDR1 and CDR2 sequences are MNHNS and SASEGT. The CDR3 runs to 15 residues. CDR3 in amino acids: CASSDGLGRQETQYF. The CDR3 DNA sequence: TGTGCCAGCAGTGACGGTTTGGGGCGGCAAGAGACCCAGTACTTC.

The chain recombines TRBV7-9 with TRBJ2-6; tentative D call: TRBD1 (6 bases). CDR3 size: 14 residues. In germline, CDR1 is SEHNR, CDR2 FQNEAQ (reference sequence). Deletions cut 4 bases from V and 13 bases from J, with 17 bases between. In DNA, the CDR3 is TGTGCCAGCAGCTCCGCCTTCAGGGGTGGAGTCCTGACTTTC. This translates into CASSSAFRGGVLTF.

On this clonotype itself: Relative to the germline gene, one junction end is altered; a read error may explain this. This chain joins TRBV9 and TRBJ2-7, with 10 bases identical to TRBD2. Germline V CDR1 and CDR2: SGDLS, YYNGEE. This CDR3 is built from 15 residues. Here the CDR3 DNA reads TGTGCCAGCAGCGGAAGAAGCGGGAGGGCCGACGAGCGGTACTTC. This gives the protein CASSGRSGRADERYF.

Many counts were recorded for this clonotype. The V call is TRBV2, the J call TRBJ2-1; 13 bases match TRBD2. Germline V CDR1 and CDR2: SNHLY, FYNNEI. There are 15 residues in the CDR3. V lost 9 bases and J lost 8; bases outside the gene matches: 10. CDR3 bases: TGTGCCAGTAGGACTAGCGGGAGAGAGTGGGATGAGCAGTTCTTC. It codes for CASRTSGREWDEQFF.

This clonotype appeared many times. The chain is built from TRBV12-3 or TRBV12-4 and TRBJ2-7; D is perhaps TRBD1 (6 bases). The CDR3 has 13 residues. The V and J ends lost 6 bases and 7 bases respectively, with 16 bases between them. The CDR3 nucleotides are TGTGCCAGCAGCCGGGACACCCCCCGGGAGCAGTACTTC. As protein: CASSRDTPREQYF.

With regard to this clonotype: A single base separates this from a much larger clone, so it may be a read error. This chain joins TRBV11-3 and TRBJ1-1; TRBD1 is a possible D gene (6 bases). The CDR3 has 14 residues. The germline CDR1 and CDR2 sequences are SGHNT and YENEEA. CDR3 sequence (DNA): TGTGTCAGCAGCTTCAGGGGTATGAACACTGAAGCTTTCTTT. This gives the protein CVSSFRGMNTEAFF. Based on the CDR3 plus reference TRBV11-3 and TRBJ1-1, the full variable domain is EAGVVQSPRYKIIEKKQPVAFWCNPISGHNTLYWYLQNLGQGPELLIRYENEEAVDDSQLPKDRFSAERLKGVDSTLKIQPAELGDSAVYLCVSSFRGMNTEAFFGQGTRLTVV.

This clonotype appeared many times. The chain joins TRBV27 to TRBJ2-7; TRBD2 matches at 13 bases. This CDR3 is built from 16 residues. With 6 bases clipped from V and 0 bases from J, the junction kept 5 bases outside the gene matches. The germline V gene has CDR1 MNHEY and CDR2 SMNVEV (reference sequence). CDR3: CASRRLAGGLSYEQYF. CDR3 in DNA: TGTGCCAGCAGGCGACTAGCGGGAGGACTCTCCTACGAGCAGTACTTC.